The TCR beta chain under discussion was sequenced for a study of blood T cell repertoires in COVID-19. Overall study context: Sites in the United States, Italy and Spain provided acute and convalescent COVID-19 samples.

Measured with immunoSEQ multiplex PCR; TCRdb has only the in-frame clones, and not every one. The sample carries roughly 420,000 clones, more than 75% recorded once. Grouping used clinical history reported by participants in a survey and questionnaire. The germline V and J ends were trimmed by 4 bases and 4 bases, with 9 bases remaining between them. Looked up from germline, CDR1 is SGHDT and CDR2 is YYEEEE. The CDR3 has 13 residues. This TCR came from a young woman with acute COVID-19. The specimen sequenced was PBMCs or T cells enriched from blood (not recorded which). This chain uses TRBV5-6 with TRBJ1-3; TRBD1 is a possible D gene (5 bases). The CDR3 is CASSATAGNTIYF. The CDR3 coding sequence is TGTGCCAGCAGCGCGACAGCGGGAAACACCATATATTTT. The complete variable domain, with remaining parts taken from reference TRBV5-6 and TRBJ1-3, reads DAGVTQSPTHLIKTRGQQVTLRCSPKSGHDTVSWYQQALGQGPQFIFQYYEEEERQRGNFPDRFSGHQFPNYSSELNVNALLLGDSALYLCASSATAGNTIYFGEGSWLTVV.